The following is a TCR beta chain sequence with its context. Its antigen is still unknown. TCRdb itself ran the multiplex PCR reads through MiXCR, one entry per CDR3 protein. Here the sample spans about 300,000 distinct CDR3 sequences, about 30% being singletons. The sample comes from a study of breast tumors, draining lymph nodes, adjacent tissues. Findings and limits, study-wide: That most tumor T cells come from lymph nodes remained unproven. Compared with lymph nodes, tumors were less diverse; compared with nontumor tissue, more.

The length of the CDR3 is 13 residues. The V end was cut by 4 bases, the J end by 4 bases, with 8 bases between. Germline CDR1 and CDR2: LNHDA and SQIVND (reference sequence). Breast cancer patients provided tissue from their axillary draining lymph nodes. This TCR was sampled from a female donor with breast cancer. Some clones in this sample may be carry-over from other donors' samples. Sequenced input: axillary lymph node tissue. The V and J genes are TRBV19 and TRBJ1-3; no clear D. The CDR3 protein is CASSTRPGNTIYF. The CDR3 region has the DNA TGTGCCAGTAGTACCCGACCGGGAAACACCATATATTTT.